This TCR beta chain was documented in a study of identical twins (dated by TCRdb to about 2016). With respect to the entire study: To test whether fetal clonotypes persist, the study used deep sequencing on TCR alpha and beta repertoires from monozygotic twins, unrelated adults of various ages, and cord blood. Replicate twin experiments were performed at different times using different library preparation protocols to rule out contamination. General conclusions and limits of the study: Abundant cord blood beta clonotypes had fewer insertions, young adult naive repertoires showed a similar but weaker trend, and memory repertoires showed no such trend. Out-of-frame TCR alpha sharing in monozygotic twins was systematically underestimated by recombination models, whereas sharing between unrelated individuals was in agreement with the recombination models. Because the same donors could not be followed over many years, the conclusions relied on cross-sectional statistical analysis. Compared with coincidental sharing between unrelated individuals, out-of-frame TCR alpha sequences shared between twins showed an excess of sequences with low generation probability. Invariant T cells such as MAIT and iNKT could partly confound zero-insertion analyses, though diverse VJ usage argued against this for most clonotypes. Excess twin sharing in beta out-of-frame sequences was weaker because fewer shared sequences lowered the signal-to-noise ratio.

Every donor in the study was a healthy Caucasian. Three pairs of female monozygotic twins, all aged 18 to 29 years, were included in the twin cohort. Peripheral blood mononuclear cells were used as the source from which RNA for TCR libraries was isolated. As encoded in the germline V gene (reference sequence), CDR1 is DFQATT while CDR2 is SNEGSKA. Spanning cysteine to phenylalanine, the CDR3 consists of 16 amino acids. Only the CDR3 region is kept as DNA, spanning 48 bases read in frame from base 1. V is clipped by 0 bases and J by 3 bases, and the sequence between their germline boundaries is 15 bases long. As regards this clonotype: Its antigen is currently not known. Per-base qualities were not stored, and no clone one base away is much larger.

The library relied on 5' RACE. These reads were obtained on an Illumina HiSeq 2000. Template switching introduced a universal primer binding site; the final cDNA contained a unique molecular identifier, enabling accurate counting of TCR cDNA molecules. Specific primers in the conserved constant-segment region were used to synthesize first-strand cDNA for the TCR alpha and beta chains. Each cDNA library was double barcoded, with a SMART-Mk sample barcode plus Illumina barcodes, to control for contamination. TruSeq adapter sequences along with Illumina sample barcodes were introduced in two successive PCR steps. The Illumina HiSeq platform was used with custom primers to sequence TCR alpha and beta cDNA libraries. The authors' pipeline ran thus. MiGEC was used to process raw reads and extract unique molecular identifiers, and MiXCR was used to find CDR3 positions. Recombination models were inferred per individual with the repgenHMM and IGoR tools using an EM algorithm. The analysis of shared clonotypes was done with the tcR package in R, with sharing normalized by the product of cloneset sizes. Out-of-frame nonproductive sequences were analyzed to study raw recombination free of thymic and clonal selection effects. TCRdb trimmed the raw reads at Q25, called clones with MiXCR and kept productive beta chains. Records with the same CDR3 protein are collapsed into one entry carrying the most frequent genes and DNA. These V and J calls are TCRdb output, not the study's own analysis. This sample comprises about 890,000 distinct CDR3 sequences, 9% to 15% of them detected only once. Around 1.6% of the sample is held by the ten biggest clonotypes.

The same sample was also used in a study of yellow fever vaccine responses in identical twins. The second study also describes: The authors reported that the T cell response to vaccination in identical twins appeared partly convergent and partly personalized. The study precisely tracked vaccine-responding T cell clones in identical twins.

The sample consisted of PBMCs. The clonotype was recovered from a woman between 18 and 29 years old in good health. The sequence is built from TRBV20-1 and TRBJ2-1, with TRBD1 as a weak D call on 7 bases. The nucleotide sequence reads as follows: TGCAGTGCTAGAGACAAGGAGGGGGCTAACTACAATGAGCAGTTCTTC. This encodes CSARDKEGANYNEQFF.